This is a list of T cell receptor beta chains from one sample in a study of blood T cells in healthy people across ages. Each CDR3 protein is one row after TCRdb ran MiXCR on the 5' RACE reads. The sample lists more than 550,000 distinct CDR3 sequences; around a fifth were seen once. Input material: blood. These receptors came from a man in his 70s in good health. Each CDR3 is given with its conserved first and last residue. A D gene is named only where the DNA matches it firmly. Only some rows state a clone size, as once, few, many or a class for expanded clones.

>TRBV6-1|few|TRBJ2-5|-|12
TGTGCCAGCAGTGATCCTACCTTGGCCCAGTACTTC
CASSDPTLAQYF
>TRBV5-1|many|TRBJ2-3|TRBD1|16
TGCGCCAGCAGCTTGGAAGGAGGACAGGGGACAGATACGCAGTATTTT
CASSLEGGQGTDTQYF
>TRBV14|few|TRBJ1-2|-|17
TGTGCCAGCAGCCAAGTACGGTCGTCGGGACTGAACTATGGCTACACCTTC
CASSQVRSSGLNYGYTF
>TRBV2|-|TRBJ1-2|-|15
TGTGCCAGCAGTGAAACCAGGACCCCGCTTAGTGGCTACACCTTC
CASSETRTPLSGYTF
>TRBV6-5|-|TRBJ2-5|-|11
TGTGCCAGCAGGCTAAGAGAAACCCAGTACTTC
CASRLRETQYF
>TRBV7-9|-|TRBJ2-4|-|8
TGTGCCAGCAGCCTTAACGACTTC
CASSLNDF
>TRBV12-3/TRBV12-4|many|TRBJ2-1|-|14
TGTGCCAGCAGTTTAGGGGATGTGGGGAATGAGCAGTTCTTC
CASSLGDVGNEQFF
>TRBV7-9|few|TRBJ2-2|-|15
TGTGCCAGCAGCCCACTAGCTGGGAACACCGGGGAGCTGTTTTTT
CASSPLAGNTGELFF
>TRBV29-1|few|TRBJ1-4|-|14
TGCAGCGTTATTGTACCATCAGGGAGCGAAAAACTGTTTTTT
CSVIVPSGSEKLFF
>TRBV20-1|few|TRBJ1-1|-|13
TGCAGTGCTAGGGAACAGGTGGACACTGAAGCTTTCTTT
CSAREQVDTEAFF
>TRBV10-1|-|TRBJ2-6|-|15
TGCGCCAGCAGTGGAACAAGCTCTGGGGCCAACGTCCTGACTTTC
CASSGTSSGANVLTF
>TRBV29-1|-|TRBJ2-7|-|14
TGCAGCGTTGAAGGAGAGGGGACCCCCTACGAGCAGTACTTC
CSVEGEGTPYEQYF
>TRBV5-1|-|TRBJ2-6|-|16
TGCGCCAGCAAGATTTCCGTCCTCTCTGGGGCCAACGTCCTGACTTTC
CASKISVLSGANVLTF
>TRBV12-3/TRBV12-4|few|TRBJ1-6|-|12
TGTGCCAGCAGCCAACTGGGTTCACCCCTCCACTTT
CASSQLGSPLHF
>TRBV20-1|few|TRBJ2-7|-|13
TGCAGTGTTCCGGGACAACTCTCCTACGAGCAGTACTTC
CSVPGQLSYEQYF
>TRBV6-5|-|TRBJ2-3|TRBD2|16
TGTGCCAGCAGTTACCTCCTGCGGGGGGGCACAGATACGCAGTATTTT
CASSYLLRGGTDTQYF
>TRBV12-3/TRBV12-4|-|TRBJ2-3|TRBD1|15
TGTGCCAGCAGCCGGACAGGGGAGAATGCAGATACGCAGTATTTT
CASSRTGENADTQYF
>TRBV3-1|once|TRBJ2-7|TRBD1|14
TGTGCCAGCAGCCTACTACAGGGGGCTAACGAGCAGTACTTC
CASSLLQGANEQYF